The sample holds many counts of the clone carrying this T cell receptor (beta chain). Antigen: not known. Regions amplified from RNA transcripts were the TCR beta CDR3 regions. With the HTBI primer set, the TCR CDR3 went through a first round of RT-PCR. TCRdb re-analysed the multiplex PCR reads in MiXCR, keeping a single row per CDR3 protein. This sample has around 350,000 distinct CDR3 sequences, with about 17% found just once. Patients between 18 and 65 years old had hyperthyroidism, newly diagnosed and lasting under 2 months. The data are from a study of T cells in Graves' hyperthyroidism and ophthalmopathy. Study summary: Blood from the periphery was taken at initial diagnosis, before any treatment. Whole-study results and caveats: Blood samples included most of the expanded thyroid clonotypes exceeding 0.001. Onset of ophthalmopathy came a median around 6.5 months after the model predicted it.

The germline V gene encodes CDR1 MDHEN and CDR2 SYDVKM. The V segment lost 6 bases and the J segment 7 bases; nucleotides outside the gene matches: 3. The CDR3 runs to 13 residues. This clonotype was sampled from a woman aged 30 to 39 with Graves' hyperthyroidism that later progressed to Graves' ophthalmopathy. The specimen was blood. The chain uses TRBV28 and TRBJ2-1, with TRBD1 matching over 10 bases. The CDR3 is CASRGQGLNEQFF. The CDR3 coding sequence is TGTGCCAGCAGGGGACAGGGGCTGAATGAGCAGTTCTTC.